Detailed here is one TCR beta chain. Its matching antigen is unknown. J lost 1 base, V lost 9 bases, and 5 bases had no gene match. CDR1 is MNHEY and CDR2 is SVGAGI in the germline V gene. The CDR3 length is 13 residues. Produced via immunoSEQ multiplex PCR; TCRdb's table is partial and in-frame only. This sample has about 72,000 clones, with around four fifths found just once. This entry belongs to a study of early stage breast cancer tumors. Across the whole study: The ER+/PR+/HER2- tumors included about 8 ductal and four lobular carcinomas. Each sample averaged roughly 10-fold read coverage.

Study results and limitations: Comparing each tissue with blood distinguished tumor from normal in 14 of 16 patients.

The receptor was isolated from a person aged 55 to 70 with breast cancer. The J gene is TRBJ1-1, the V gene TRBV6-5, with 7 positions matching TRBD1. Sequencing was done on a sample of blood. CDR3 region: CASKRTGNTEAFF. CDR3 nucleotide sequence: TGTGCCAGTAAACGGACAGGGAACACTGAAGCTTTCTTT.